This is a list of T cell receptor beta chains from one sample in a study of beta chain features in type 1 diabetes. The repertoire was sequenced with immunoSEQ multiplex PCR; TCRdb's copy has only in-frame clones and lacks some. The table records approximately 270,000 clones, more than 13% of them present only once. Sequencing was performed on naive CD4+ T cells from blood. The receptors were sampled from a man younger than 45 with type 1 diabetes. Each CDR3 is given with its conserved first and last residue. D genes are given only for firm matches. Size is stated for part of the rows, as once, few or many counts, or as a class when the clone is expanded.

size | D | J | V | DNA | CDR3
few | NA | TRBJ1-1 | TRBV29-1 | TGCAGCGTTCTTACAGGGCCCACTGAAGCTTTCTTT | CSVLTGPTEAFF
NA | NA | TRBJ2-5 | TRBV7-9 | TGTGCCAGCAGCTTTTCCTCGGGGCAAGAGACCCAGTACTTC | CASSFSSGQETQYF
NA | NA | TRBJ2-1 | TRBV2 | TGTGCCAGCAGCAGGTTCAATGAGCAGTTCTTC | CASSRFNEQFF
few | NA | TRBJ2-2 | TRBV5-1 | TGCGCCAGCAGCTTGGGTTTAACAGGGTCTACCGGGGAGCTGTTTTTT | CASSLGLTGSTGELFF
few | NA | TRBJ2-1 | TRBV30 | TGTGCCTGGCAACGAGACAGGCGACTTGAGCAGTTCTTC | CAWQRDRRLEQFF
NA | NA | TRBJ2-5 | TRBV28 | TGTGCCAGCAGTCCGGCGGGATGGTACCAAGAGACCCAGTACTTC | CASSPAGWYQETQYF
few | NA | TRBJ2-5 | TRBV6-5 | TGTGCCAGCCGTTTAGGACCGATGACAGTGGAGACCCAGTACTTC | CASRLGPMTVETQYF
NA | NA | TRBJ1-1 | TRBV18 | TGTGCCAGCTCACCAACACAGGAAGAATACACTGAAGCTTTCTTT | CASSPTQEEYTEAFF
NA | NA | TRBJ2-5 | TRBV5-1 | TGCGCCAGCAGCCTCAGAGGGAGGTACCAAGAGACCCAGTACTTC | CASSLRGRYQETQYF
NA | NA | TRBJ2-7 | TRBV28 | TGTGCCAGCAGTTTGGGGCAGGGGAGTAGGGAGCAGTACTTC | CASSLGQGSREQYF
NA | TRBD2 | TRBJ2-5 | TRBV9 | TGTGCCAGCAGCGTAGGGGGACTACGGCGAGAGACCCAGTACTTC | CASSVGGLRRETQYF
few | TRBD2 | TRBJ2-3 | TRBV7-9 | TGTGCCAGCAGGCCCAGCGGGAGCGGCACAGATACGCAGTATTTT | CASRPSGSGTDTQYF
few | TRBD1 | TRBJ2-5 | TRBV6-1 | TGTGCCAGCACTCGGACAGGAGGAGAGGAGACCCAGTACTTC | CASTRTGGEETQYF
few | TRBD2 | TRBJ2-5 | TRBV7-8 | TGTGCCGCAGGCGGACTAGCGGACCAAGAGACCCAGTACTTC | CAAGGLADQETQYF
few | NA | TRBJ1-1 | TRBV4-2 | TGTGCCAGCAGCCAAGCAACTAGGGTAAGAACTGAAGCTTTCTTT | CASSQATRVRTEAFF
NA | NA | TRBJ2-1 | TRBV6-1 | TGTGCCAGCAGTGTGGACAGCAACTCCTACAATGAGCAGTTCTTC | CASSVDSNSYNEQFF
NA | TRBD2 | TRBJ2-7 | TRBV28 | TGTGCCAGCAGTTCTAGACTAGCGGGAGCCTACGAGCAGTACTTC | CASSSRLAGAYEQYF
few | NA | TRBJ1-2 | TRBV19 | TGTGCCAGTACCCACTCTTGGGGAGGGTATGAGGCCTATGGCTACACCTTC | CASTHSWGGYEAYGYTF
few | NA | TRBJ2-5 | TRBV7-2 | TGTGCCAGCAGCGCAAACAGTTACCAAGAGACCCAGTACTTC | CASSANSYQETQYF
few | NA | TRBJ1-1 | TRBV25-1 | TGTGCCAGCGGACCCGGGGGGTCGAGCACTGAAGCTTTCTTT | CASGPGGSSTEAFF
NA | TRBD2 | TRBJ2-7 | TRBV10-3 | TGTGCCATAGGGACTAGCGGGATATACGAGCAGTACTTC | CAIGTSGIYEQYF
NA | NA | TRBJ2-5 | TRBV30 | TGTGCCTGGAGAGAGACGACAGGCGGCAGGAAGACCCAGTACTTC | CAWRETTGGRKTQYF
NA | TRBD2 | TRBJ2-1 | TRBV18 | TGTGCCAGCTCAAGTAGCGGGGATGACAATGAGCAGTTCTTC | CASSSSGDDNEQFF
few | NA | TRBJ2-5 | TRBV18 | TGTGCCAGCTCAGCTACTCAGGGGACCCAAGAGACCCAGTACTTC | CASSATQGTQETQYF
NA | NA | TRBJ2-1 | TRBV6-5 | TGTGCCAGCAGTTACAGACTGTACAATGAGCAGTTCTTC | CASSYRLYNEQFF
NA | NA | TRBJ2-7 | TRBV6-1 | TGTGCCAGCAGTGGTGGCAGTTGGCGGGTTTACGAGCAGTACTTC | CASSGGSWRVYEQYF
NA | TRBD1 | TRBJ1-2 | TRBV7-3 | TGTGCCAGCAGCTTAAAAGGGACAGGGGGCAAAGGCTACACCTTC | CASSLKGTGGKGYTF
NA | NA | TRBJ2-1 | TRBV5-4 | TGTGCCAGCAAGGTGGCGGGTAGCTTTGCCTACAATGAGCAGTTCTTC | CASKVAGSFAYNEQFF
few | TRBD1 | TRBJ2-1 | TRBV29-1 | TGCAGCGTAGACAGGGGACAACGAAACAATGAGCAGTTCTTC | CSVDRGQRNNEQFF
NA | TRBD1 | TRBJ2-5 | TRBV7-9 | TGTGCCAGCAACCCTGGGGACAGGGGGGAGACCCAGTACTTC | CASNPGDRGETQYF
few | NA | TRBJ2-6 | TRBV18 | TGTGCCAGCTCACCTCAGGGGGGACCTGGGGCCAACGTCCTGACTTTC | CASSPQGGPGANVLTF
NA | NA | TRBJ2-1 | TRBV9 | TGTGCCAGCAGCCCCGGGGGTACGATCTCCAATGAGCAGTTCTTC | CASSPGGTISNEQFF
few | NA | TRBJ2-2 | TRBV9 | TGTGCCAGCAGCGTAGTAGACCGCAGGTCTGGGGAGCTGTTTTTT | CASSVVDRRSGELFF
NA | NA | TRBJ1-5 | TRBV2 | TGTGCCAGCAACCTCGACACTAGCAATCAGCCCCAGCATTTT | CASNLDTSNQPQHF
few | NA | TRBJ1-2 | TRBV2 | TGTGCCAGCAGTGAGACGGGGAGAGCTAACTATGGCTACACCTTC | CASSETGRANYGYTF
NA | NA | TRBJ1-3 | TRBV5-1 | TGCGCCAGCAGCAAAGACAGGATCTCTGGAAACACCATATATTTT | CASSKDRISGNTIYF
NA | TRBD2 | TRBJ2-1 | TRBV18 | TGTGCCAGCTCACCGCCCGGGAGGGCCCAGACACGAGAGCAGTTCTTC | CASSPPGRAQTREQFF